The T cell receptor (beta chain) under discussion was sequenced for a study of blood T cell repertoires in COVID-19. Across the whole study: T cells, B-cell-depleted T cells, or PBMCs supplied cDNA or gDNA.

Authors' processing steps: Reference gene primers were amplified, and this amplification served to estimate nucleated cell counts. Assay used: immunoSEQ multiplex PCR; TCRdb lists only in-frame clones, some missing. V and J calls and clone size come straight from that table; D and trimming were deduced from the DNA. The sample holds 200,000 to 250,000 clones, approximately 80% seen once. The CDR3 spans 13 residues. In germline, CDR1 is LGHDT, CDR2 YNNKEL (reference sequence). V gave up 6 bases and J gave up 8 bases; unmatched junction bases: 8. Ages ranged from about 18 to 89 years, with residence in around 24 US areas. Donors in Cohort 3 counted as recovered after two negative PCRs, clearance, or symptom resolution.

The V gene is TRBV3-1 (or the pseudogene TRBV3-2), the J gene TRBJ1-2, with 8 bases fitting TRBD1. Sequenced: PBMCs or T cells enriched from blood (not recorded which). The receptor comes from a woman aged 55-70 years who had recovered from COVID-19. The CDR3 bases are TGTGCCAGCAGACTTGGACAGGGAGACGGCTACACCTTC. Its translation: CASRLGQGDGYTF.